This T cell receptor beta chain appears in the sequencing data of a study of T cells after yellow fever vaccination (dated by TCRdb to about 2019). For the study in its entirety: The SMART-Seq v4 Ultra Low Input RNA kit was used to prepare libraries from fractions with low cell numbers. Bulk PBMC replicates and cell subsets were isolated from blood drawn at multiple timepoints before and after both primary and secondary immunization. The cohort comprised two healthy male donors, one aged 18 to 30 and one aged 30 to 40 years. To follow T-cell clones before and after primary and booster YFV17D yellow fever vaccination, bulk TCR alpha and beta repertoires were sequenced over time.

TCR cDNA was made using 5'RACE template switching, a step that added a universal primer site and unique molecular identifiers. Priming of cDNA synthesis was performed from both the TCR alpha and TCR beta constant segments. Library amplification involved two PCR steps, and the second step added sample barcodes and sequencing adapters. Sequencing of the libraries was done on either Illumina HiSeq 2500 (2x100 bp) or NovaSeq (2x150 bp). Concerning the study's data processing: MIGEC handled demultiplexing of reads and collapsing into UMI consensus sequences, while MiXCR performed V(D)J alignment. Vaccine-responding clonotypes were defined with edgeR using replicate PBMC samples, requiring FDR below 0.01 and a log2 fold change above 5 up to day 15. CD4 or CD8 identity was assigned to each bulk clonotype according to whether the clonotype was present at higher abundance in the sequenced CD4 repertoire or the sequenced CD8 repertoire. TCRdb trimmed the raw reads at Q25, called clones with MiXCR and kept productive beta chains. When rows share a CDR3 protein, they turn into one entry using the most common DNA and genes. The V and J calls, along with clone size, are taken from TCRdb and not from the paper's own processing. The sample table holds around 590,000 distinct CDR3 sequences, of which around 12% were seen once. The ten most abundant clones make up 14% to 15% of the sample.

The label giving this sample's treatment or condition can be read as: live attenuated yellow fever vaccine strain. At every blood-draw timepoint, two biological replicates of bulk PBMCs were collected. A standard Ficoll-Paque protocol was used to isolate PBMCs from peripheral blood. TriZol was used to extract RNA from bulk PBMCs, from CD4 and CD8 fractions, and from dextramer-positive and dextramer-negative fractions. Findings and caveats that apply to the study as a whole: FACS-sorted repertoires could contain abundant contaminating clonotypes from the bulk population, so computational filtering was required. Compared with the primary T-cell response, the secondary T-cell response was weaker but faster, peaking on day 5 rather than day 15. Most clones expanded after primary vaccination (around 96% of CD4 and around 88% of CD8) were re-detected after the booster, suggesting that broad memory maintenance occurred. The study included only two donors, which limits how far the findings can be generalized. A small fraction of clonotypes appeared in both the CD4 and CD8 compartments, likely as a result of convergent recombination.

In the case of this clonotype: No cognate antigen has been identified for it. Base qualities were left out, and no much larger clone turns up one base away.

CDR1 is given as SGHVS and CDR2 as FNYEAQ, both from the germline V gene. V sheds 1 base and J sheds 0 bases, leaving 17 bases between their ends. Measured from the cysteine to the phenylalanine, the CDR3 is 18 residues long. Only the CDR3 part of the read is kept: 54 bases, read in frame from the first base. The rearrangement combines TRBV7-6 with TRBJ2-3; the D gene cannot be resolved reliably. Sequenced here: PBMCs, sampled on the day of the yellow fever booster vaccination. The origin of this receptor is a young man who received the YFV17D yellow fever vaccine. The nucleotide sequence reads TGTGCCAGCAGCTTAGGGGTGATGAGTGGCGGTAGCACAGATACGCAGTATTTT. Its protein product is CASSLGVMSGGSTDTQYF. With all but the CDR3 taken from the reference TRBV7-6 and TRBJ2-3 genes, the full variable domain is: GAGVSQSPRYKVTKRGQDVALRCDPISGHVSLYWYRQALGQGPEFLTYFNYEAQQDKSGLPNDRFSAERPEGSISTLTIQRTEQRDSAMYRCASSLGVMSGGSTDTQYFGPGTRLTVL.